These T cell receptor beta chains were read from a single sample in a study of blood T cell repertoires in COVID-19. TCRdb's copy holds only in-frame clones and misses some; the assay was immunoSEQ multiplex PCR. The data show 150,000 to 200,000 clones, around 85% seen once. Sequencing was carried out using peripheral blood. Receptors originate from a human donor with active or convalescent COVID-19. The donor label of this sample is uncertain. CDR3s include the opening cysteine and the closing phenylalanine or tryptophan. The order of the fields is clone size, D gene, J gene, V gene, CDR3 protein, CDR3 DNA. The D gene is left open where the match is weak. Clone size is given for some rows only: seen once, a few or many times, or a class if the clone is expanded.

abundance: .
d_gene: .
j_gene: TRBJ2-7
v_gene: TRBV5-3
CDR3aa: CARSPGHIYEQYF
CDR3nt: TGTGCCAGAAGCCCCGGACACATTTACGAGCAGTACTTC

abundance: .
d_gene: .
j_gene: TRBJ2-7
v_gene: TRBV30
CDR3aa: CAWSPGIPVSYEQYF
CDR3nt: TGTGCCTGGAGCCCGGGGATCCCAGTAAGCTACGAGCAGTACTTC

abundance: once
d_gene: TRBD1
j_gene: TRBJ1-2
v_gene: TRBV6-5
CDR3aa: CASSYSLQGAYGYTF
CDR3nt: TGTGCCAGCAGTTACTCGTTACAGGGGGCCTATGGCTACACCTTC

abundance: .
d_gene: TRBD2
j_gene: TRBJ2-3
v_gene: TRBV5-6
CDR3aa: CASSPRWGSGGLIDTQYF
CDR3nt: TGTGCCAGCAGCCCTAGGTGGGGTAGCGGGGGTCTCATAGATACGCAGTATTTT

abundance: .
d_gene: TRBD1
j_gene: TRBJ2-1
v_gene: TRBV5-1
CDR3aa: CASSLGGTGVENEQFF
CDR3nt: TGCGCCAGCAGCTTGGGTGGGACAGGGGTCGAAAATGAGCAGTTCTTC

abundance: .
d_gene: .
j_gene: TRBJ1-3
v_gene: TRBV19
CDR3aa: CASSIERGNTIYF
CDR3nt: TGTGCCAGTAGTATAGAGCGAGGAAACACCATATATTTT

abundance: .
d_gene: .
j_gene: TRBJ1-3
v_gene: TRBV11-2
CDR3aa: CASSLDRWESGNTIYF
CDR3nt: TGTGCCAGCAGCTTAGACCGATGGGAGTCTGGAAACACCATATATTTT

abundance: .
d_gene: TRBD1
j_gene: TRBJ2-7
v_gene: TRBV28
CDR3aa: CASQAGTGGHEQYF
CDR3nt: TGTGCCAGCCAAGCCGGGACAGGGGGCCACGAGCAGTACTTC

abundance: .
d_gene: TRBD2
j_gene: TRBJ2-3
v_gene: TRBV7-6
CDR3aa: CASTKGGRDTQYF
CDR3nt: TGTGCCAGCACTAAAGGCGGGAGGGATACGCAGTATTTT

abundance: .
d_gene: .
j_gene: TRBJ2-7
v_gene: TRBV7-9
CDR3aa: CASSLAGQSYEQYF
CDR3nt: TGTGCCAGCAGCTTAGCGGGGCAGTCCTACGAGCAGTACTTC

abundance: once
d_gene: TRBD1
j_gene: TRBJ2-1
v_gene: TRBV6-6
CDR3aa: CASSRGQGSNERFF
CDR3nt: TGTGCCAGCAGTCGCGGACAGGGCAGCAATGAGCGGTTCTTC

abundance: .
d_gene: .
j_gene: TRBJ2-5
v_gene: TRBV7-9
CDR3aa: CASSWRGTETQYF
CDR3nt: TGTGCCAGCAGCTGGAGGGGAACGGAGACCCAGTACTTC

abundance: .
d_gene: TRBD2
j_gene: TRBJ2-1
v_gene: TRBV5-6
CDR3aa: CASSPTSGGASYNEQFF
CDR3nt: TGTGCCAGCAGTCCGACTAGCGGGGGGGCCTCCTACAATGAGCAGTTCTTC

abundance: .
d_gene: .
j_gene: TRBJ1-2
v_gene: TRBV24-1
CDR3aa: CATRGDTEGGYTF
CDR3nt: TGTGCCACCAGGGGGGACACCGAGGGGGGCTACACCTTC

abundance: .
d_gene: .
j_gene: TRBJ2-3
v_gene: TRBV9
CDR3aa: CASSVVGGALTDTQYF
CDR3nt: TGTGCCAGCAGCGTAGTAGGGGGGGCCCTCACAGATACGCAGTATTTT

abundance: .
d_gene: .
j_gene: TRBJ1-5
v_gene: TRBV2
CDR3aa: CASSPAGAVSQPQHF
CDR3nt: TGTGCCAGCAGTCCCGCAGGGGCGGTAAGTCAGCCCCAGCATTTT

abundance: .
d_gene: .
j_gene: TRBJ1-2
v_gene: TRBV4-3
CDR3aa: CASSQEAGQGYGYTF
CDR3nt: TGCGCCAGCAGCCAAGAAGCTGGCCAGGGCTATGGCTACACCTTC

abundance: .
d_gene: .
j_gene: TRBJ2-1
v_gene: TRBV7-9
CDR3aa: CASSLGRLATHEQFF
CDR3nt: TGTGCCAGCAGCTTAGGGCGTCTGGCGACTCATGAGCAGTTCTTC

abundance: .
d_gene: .
j_gene: TRBJ2-1
v_gene: TRBV5-4
CDR3aa: CASRAGLGDNEFF
CDR3nt: TGTGCCAGCCGAGCGGGGCTTGGGGACAATGAGTTCTTC

abundance: .
d_gene: .
j_gene: TRBJ2-4
v_gene: TRBV7-9
CDR3aa: CASSPGLAKNIQYF
CDR3nt: TGTGCCAGCAGCCCAGGGCTGGCCAAAAACATTCAGTACTTC

abundance: .
d_gene: .
j_gene: TRBJ1-4
v_gene: TRBV25-1
CDR3aa: CASAGRALFF
CDR3nt: TGTGCCAGCGCGGGACGTGCGCTGTTTTTT

abundance: .
d_gene: TRBD2
j_gene: TRBJ2-1
v_gene: TRBV5-1
CDR3aa: CASSFSGSSSYNEQFF
CDR3nt: TGCGCCAGCAGCTTTAGCGGGTCGAGCTCCTACAATGAGCAGTTCTTC

abundance: once
d_gene: TRBD1
j_gene: TRBJ2-3
v_gene: TRBV5-4
CDR3aa: CASSLAGQASTDTQYF
CDR3nt: TGTGCCAGCAGCTTGGCGGGACAGGCTAGCACAGATACGCAGTATTTT

abundance: .
d_gene: TRBD2
j_gene: TRBJ2-3
v_gene: TRBV2
CDR3aa: CASSVGVPAGGADTQYF
CDR3nt: TGTGCCAGCAGTGTCGGTGTTCCAGCGGGAGGGGCAGATACGCAGTATTTT

abundance: .
d_gene: .
j_gene: TRBJ1-2
v_gene: TRBV5-1
CDR3aa: CASSQEEGGRYGYTF
CDR3nt: TGCGCCAGCAGCCAAGAAGAGGGTGGGCGCTATGGCTACACCTTC

abundance: .
d_gene: .
j_gene: TRBJ1-2
v_gene: TRBV4-1
CDR3aa: CASSQDPTAATFAGYTF
CDR3nt: TGCGCCAGCAGCCAAGATCCGACAGCCGCGACTTTCGCGGGCTACACCTTC

abundance: .
d_gene: .
j_gene: TRBJ2-5
v_gene: TRBV30
CDR3aa: CAWRFRPLQGEETQYF
CDR3nt: TGTGCCTGGAGATTCCGGCCATTACAGGGTGAGGAGACCCAGTACTTC

abundance: .
d_gene: .
j_gene: TRBJ2-1
v_gene: TRBV25-1
CDR3aa: CASSWGLASEQFF
CDR3nt: TGTGCCAGCAGTTGGGGGCTGGCTAGCGAGCAGTTCTTC

abundance: .
d_gene: .
j_gene: TRBJ2-3
v_gene: TRBV19
CDR3aa: CASKARGTDTQYF
CDR3nt: TGTGCCTCCAAGGCCCGGGGGACAGATACGCAGTATTTT